This T cell receptor (beta chain) was captured by sequencing in a study of radiotherapy plus CTLA-4 blockade in lung cancer. Whole-study context: With approximately 30% of patients having disease control, objective responses were seen in about 17%.

This clone was seen more than once but under ten times. Its antigen remains unknown. The protocol was immunoSEQ multiplex PCR, while the TCRdb copy is restricted to in-frame clones and leaves out a portion. The repertoire holds 55,000 to 80,000 clones, with 70% to 80% as singletons. Study results and caveats: Interferon-beta, together with early blood T cell clone dynamics, reportedly best predicted response. An expansion of tumor-derived TCR clones occurred in blood after radiotherapy plus ipilimumab.

Ipilimumab CTLA-4 blockade and focal radiation were given to patients with chemo-refractory metastatic non-small-cell lung cancer. CDR1 and CDR2 from the germline V gene are LGHNA and YSLEER. The CDR3 runs 16 residues. V dropped 0 bases and J dropped 4 bases, with 15 bases sitting between them. V usage is TRBV4-3 and J usage is TRBJ1-2; D is possibly TRBD1 (5 bases). Sequenced here: peripheral blood, sampled from a patient treated with radiotherapy plus ipilimumab. This TCR derives from a human donor with non-small cell lung cancer who had a complete response to radiotherapy plus ipilimumab. The CDR3 reads CASSQDRPGTIYGYTF. In DNA form, the CDR3 reads TGCGCCAGCAGCCAAGATAGGCCAGGGACGATCTATGGCTACACCTTC.